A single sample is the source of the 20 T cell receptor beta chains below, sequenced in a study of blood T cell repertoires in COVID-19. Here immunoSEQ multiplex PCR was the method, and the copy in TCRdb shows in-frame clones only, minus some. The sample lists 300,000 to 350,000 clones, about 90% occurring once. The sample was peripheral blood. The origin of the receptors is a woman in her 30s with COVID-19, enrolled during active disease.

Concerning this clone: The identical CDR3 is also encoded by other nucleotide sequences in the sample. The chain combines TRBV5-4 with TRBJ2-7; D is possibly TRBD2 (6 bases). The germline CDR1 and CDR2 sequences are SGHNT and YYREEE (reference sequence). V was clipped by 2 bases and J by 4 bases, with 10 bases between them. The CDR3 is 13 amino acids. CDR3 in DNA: TGTGCCAGCAGCTTCGCCGGGGGATACGAGCAGTACTTC. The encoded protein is CASSFAGGYEQYF. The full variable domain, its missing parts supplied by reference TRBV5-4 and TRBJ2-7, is ETGVTQSPTHLIKTRGQQVTLRCSSQSGHNTVSWYQQALGQGPQFIFQYYREEENGRGNFPPRFSGLQFPNYSSELNVNALELDDSALYLCASSFAGGYEQYFGPGTRLTVT.

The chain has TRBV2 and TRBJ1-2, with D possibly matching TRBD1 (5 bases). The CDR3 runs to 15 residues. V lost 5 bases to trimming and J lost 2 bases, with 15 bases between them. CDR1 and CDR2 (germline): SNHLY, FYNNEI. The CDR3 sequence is CASSRGAGSNYGYTF. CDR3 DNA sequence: TGTGCCAGCAGTCGAGGTGCAGGGTCGAACTATGGCTACACCTTC.

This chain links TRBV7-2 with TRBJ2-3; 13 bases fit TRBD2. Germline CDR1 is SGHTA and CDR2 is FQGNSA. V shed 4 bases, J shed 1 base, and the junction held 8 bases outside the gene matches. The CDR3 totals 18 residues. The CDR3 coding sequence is TGTGCCAGCAGCTGGACTAGCGGGAGCGCCCTCCGCACAGATACGCAGTATTTT. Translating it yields CASSWTSGSALRTDTQYF.

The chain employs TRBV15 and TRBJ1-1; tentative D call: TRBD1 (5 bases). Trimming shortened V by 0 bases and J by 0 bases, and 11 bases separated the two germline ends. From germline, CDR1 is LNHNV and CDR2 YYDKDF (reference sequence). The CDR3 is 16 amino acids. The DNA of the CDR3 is TGTGCCACCAGCAGAGATACTATACAGGTGAACACTGAAGCTTTCTTT. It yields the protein CATSRDTIQVNTEAFF.

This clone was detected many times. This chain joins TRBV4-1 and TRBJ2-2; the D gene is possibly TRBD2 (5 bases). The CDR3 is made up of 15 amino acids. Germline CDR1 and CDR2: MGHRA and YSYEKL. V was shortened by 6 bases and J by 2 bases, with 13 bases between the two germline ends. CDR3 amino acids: CASRRGVINTGELFF. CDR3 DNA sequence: TGCGCCAGCAGACGGGGTGTCATTAACACCGGGGAGCTGTTTTTT.

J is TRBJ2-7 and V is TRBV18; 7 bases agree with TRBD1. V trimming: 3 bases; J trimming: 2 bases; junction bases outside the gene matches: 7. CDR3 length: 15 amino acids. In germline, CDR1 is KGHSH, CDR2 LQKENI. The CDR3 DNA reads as TGTGCCAGCTCACCGAATGGACAGGCCGCCTACGAGCAGTACTTC. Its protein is CASSPNGQAAYEQYF. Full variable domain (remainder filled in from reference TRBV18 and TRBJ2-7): NAGVMQNPRHLVRRRGQEARLRCSPMKGHSHVYWYRQLPEEGLKFMVYLQKENIIDESGMPKERFSAEFPKEGPSILRIQQVVRGDSAAYFCASSPNGQAAYEQYFGPGTRLTVT.

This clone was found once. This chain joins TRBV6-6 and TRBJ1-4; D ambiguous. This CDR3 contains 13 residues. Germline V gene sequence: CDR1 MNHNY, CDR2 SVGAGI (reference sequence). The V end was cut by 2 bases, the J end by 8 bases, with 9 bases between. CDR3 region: CASSYLVREKLFF. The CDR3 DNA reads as TGTGCCAGCAGTTACCTAGTCCGGGAAAAACTGTTTTTT.

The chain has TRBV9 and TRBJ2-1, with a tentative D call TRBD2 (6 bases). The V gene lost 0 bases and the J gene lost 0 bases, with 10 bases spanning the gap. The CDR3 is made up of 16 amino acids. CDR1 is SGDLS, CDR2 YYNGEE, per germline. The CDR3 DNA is TGTGCCAGCAGCGTAGAAGTAGCGGACTCCTACAATGAGCAGTTCTTC. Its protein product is CASSVEVADSYNEQFF.

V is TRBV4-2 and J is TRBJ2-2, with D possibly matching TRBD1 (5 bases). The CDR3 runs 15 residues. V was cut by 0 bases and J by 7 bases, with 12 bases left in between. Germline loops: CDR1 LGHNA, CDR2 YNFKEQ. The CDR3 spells CASSQDSGFRGELFF. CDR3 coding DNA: TGTGCCAGCAGCCAAGATTCAGGGTTTCGCGGGGAGCTGTTTTTT.

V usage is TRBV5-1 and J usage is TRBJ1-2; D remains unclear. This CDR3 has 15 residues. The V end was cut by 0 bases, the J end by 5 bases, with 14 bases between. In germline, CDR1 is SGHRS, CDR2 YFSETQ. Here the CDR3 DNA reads TGCGCCAGCAGCTTGGGACTAACCCTGGAGTATGGCTACACCTTC. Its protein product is CASSLGLTLEYGYTF.

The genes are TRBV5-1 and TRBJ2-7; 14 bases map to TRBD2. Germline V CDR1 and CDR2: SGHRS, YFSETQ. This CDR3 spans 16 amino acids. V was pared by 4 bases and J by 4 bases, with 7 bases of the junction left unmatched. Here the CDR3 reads CASSVTSGRARYEQYF. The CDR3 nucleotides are TGCGCCAGCAGCGTGACTAGCGGGAGGGCCCGGTACGAGCAGTACTTC.

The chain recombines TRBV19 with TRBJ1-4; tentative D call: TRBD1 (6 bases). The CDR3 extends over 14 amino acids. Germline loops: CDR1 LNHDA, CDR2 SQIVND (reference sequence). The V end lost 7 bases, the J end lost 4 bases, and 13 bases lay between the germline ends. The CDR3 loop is CASNHGTLNEKLFF. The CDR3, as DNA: TGTGCCAGTAATCACGGGACACTTAATGAAAAACTGTTTTTT.

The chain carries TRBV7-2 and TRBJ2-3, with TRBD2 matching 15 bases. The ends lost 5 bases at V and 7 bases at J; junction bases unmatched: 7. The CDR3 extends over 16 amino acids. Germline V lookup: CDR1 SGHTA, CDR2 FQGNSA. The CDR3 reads CASSKPGLAGGYTQYF. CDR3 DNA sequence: TGTGCCAGCAGCAAGCCGGGACTAGCGGGAGGATATACGCAGTATTTT.

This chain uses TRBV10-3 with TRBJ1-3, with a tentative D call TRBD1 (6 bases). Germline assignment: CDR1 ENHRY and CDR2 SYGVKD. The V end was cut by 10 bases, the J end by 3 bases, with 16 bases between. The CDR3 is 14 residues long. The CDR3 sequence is CATMTGTHGNTIYF. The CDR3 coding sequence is TGTGCCACCATGACCGGGACACATGGAAACACCATATATTTT.

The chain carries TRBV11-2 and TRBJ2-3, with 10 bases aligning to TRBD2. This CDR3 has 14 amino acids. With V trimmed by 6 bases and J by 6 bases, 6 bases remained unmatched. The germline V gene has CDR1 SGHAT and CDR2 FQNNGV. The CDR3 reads CASRPGTSADTQYF. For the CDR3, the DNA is TGTGCCAGCAGGCCCGGGACTAGCGCGGATACGCAGTATTTT.

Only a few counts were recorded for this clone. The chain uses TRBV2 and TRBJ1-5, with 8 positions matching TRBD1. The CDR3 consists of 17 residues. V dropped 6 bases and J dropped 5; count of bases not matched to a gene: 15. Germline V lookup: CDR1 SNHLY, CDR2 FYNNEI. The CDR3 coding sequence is TGTGCCAGCAGGGGCCCCAGGACAGGGAGGACCGATCAGCCCCAGCATTTT. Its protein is CASRGPRTGRTDQPQHF.

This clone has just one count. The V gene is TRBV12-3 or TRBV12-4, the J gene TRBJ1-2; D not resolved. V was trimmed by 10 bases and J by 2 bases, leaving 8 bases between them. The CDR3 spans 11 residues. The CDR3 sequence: CATTGNYGYTF. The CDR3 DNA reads TGTGCCACCACGGGAAACTATGGCTACACCTTC.

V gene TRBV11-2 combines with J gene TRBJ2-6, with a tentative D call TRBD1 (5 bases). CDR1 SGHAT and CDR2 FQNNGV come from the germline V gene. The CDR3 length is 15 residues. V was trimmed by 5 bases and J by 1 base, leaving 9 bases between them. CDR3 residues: CASSAAGSGANVLTF. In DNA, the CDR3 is TGTGCCAGCAGCGCCGCAGGGTCTGGGGCCAACGTCCTGACTTTC.

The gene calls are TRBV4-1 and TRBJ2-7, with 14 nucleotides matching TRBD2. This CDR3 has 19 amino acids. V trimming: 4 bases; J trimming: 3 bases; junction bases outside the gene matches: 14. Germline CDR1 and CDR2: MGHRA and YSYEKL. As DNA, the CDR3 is TGCGCCAGCAGCCCAGAAACGGGACTAGCGGGAGCGACCTTCTACGAGCAGTACTTC. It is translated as CASSPETGLAGATFYEQYF.

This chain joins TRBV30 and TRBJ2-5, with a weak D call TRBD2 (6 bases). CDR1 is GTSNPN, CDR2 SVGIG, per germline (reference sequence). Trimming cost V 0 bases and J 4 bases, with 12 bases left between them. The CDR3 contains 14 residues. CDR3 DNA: TGTGCCTGGAGTGTACTGAGGAGGGCAGAGACCCAGTACTTC. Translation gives CAWSVLRRAETQYF.